The 26 T cell receptor beta chains in this list originate from one sample, sequenced in a study of shared T cell receptors in the human thymus. Assay used: immunoSEQ multiplex PCR; TCRdb lists only in-frame clones, some missing. This sample carries about 380,000 clones, 95% of them seen once, and the ten largest clones take about 0.02%. The sample comprised thymocytes. The receptors come from a human donor.

This chain joins TRBV5-1 and TRBJ2-1; 9 nucleotides line up with TRBD2. CDR3 length: 14 residues. V trimming: 2 bases; J trimming: 8 bases; junction bases outside the gene matches: 5. Germline-derived CDR1 and CDR2 are SGHRS and YFSETQ. CDR3 sequence (DNA): TGCGCCAGCAGCTTTAGCGGGAGTGCGTATGAGCAGTTCTTC. This sequence encodes CASSFSGSAYEQFF.

The chain uses TRBV6-1 and TRBJ2-7; 9 nucleotides agree with TRBD2. After removal of 2 bases from V and 1 base from J, the junction contained 3 bases not matched to a gene. Germline CDR1 reads MNHNS; CDR2 reads SASEGT. This CDR3 has 15 residues. CDR3 loop: CASSETTSGSYEQYF. The CDR3 DNA reads as TGTGCCAGCAGTGAAACAACTAGCGGGTCCTACGAGCAGTACTTC.

The chain joins TRBV11-3 to TRBJ2-3; 9 nucleotides align to TRBD1. V dropped 0 bases and J dropped 4; count of bases not matched to a gene: 5. CDR1 SGHNT and CDR2 YENEEA come from the germline V gene. The CDR3 runs to 16 residues. CDR3 residues: CASSLDGQGSADTQYF. The CDR3 DNA is TGTGCCAGCAGCTTAGACGGACAGGGGTCCGCAGATACGCAGTATTTT.

The J gene is TRBJ2-6, the V gene TRBV18; maybe TRBD1 (6 bases). Germline-derived CDR1 and CDR2 are KGHSH and LQKENI. This CDR3 comprises 18 residues. V was pared by 2 bases and J by 0 bases, with 14 bases between. CDR3 sequence (DNA): TGTGCCAGCTCACCAGGGCAGGGGTTAGGCTCTGGGGCCAACGTCCTGACTTTC. It is translated as CASSPGQGLGSGANVLTF.

The chain uses TRBV10-2 and TRBJ2-1, with D unclear. CDR1 and CDR2 (germline): WSHSY, SAAADI. CDR3 length: 12 amino acids. V was cut by 0 bases and J by 7 bases, with 4 bases left in between. CDR3 protein: CASSESGNEQFF. CDR3 coding DNA: TGCGCCAGCAGTGAGTCCGGGAATGAGCAGTTCTTC.

The chain joins TRBV9 to TRBJ2-1; the D is unclear. Per germline, CDR1 SGDLS and CDR2 YYNGEE. The CDR3 spans 15 residues. Trimming removed 3 bases from V and 0 bases from J, with 10 bases in between. The CDR3 here is CASSANFSSYNEQFF. The CDR3 DNA reads as TGTGCCAGCAGCGCAAACTTCAGCTCCTACAATGAGCAGTTCTTC.

The chain joins TRBV5-1 to TRBJ1-2; D remains ambiguous. The germline gives CDR1 SGHRS, CDR2 YFSETQ. The CDR3 consists of 15 residues. The V end lost 2 bases, the J end lost 2 bases, and 13 bases lay between the germline ends. In DNA, the CDR3 is TGCGCCAGCAGCTTCGGGCAGATTAACAACTATGGCTACACCTTC. Translated, it gives CASSFGQINNYGYTF.

CDR3 in amino acids: CASSATGLAGGPSEGNIQYF. CDR3 coding DNA: TGTGCCAGCAGTGCGACGGGACTAGCGGGAGGGCCCTCTGAAGGGAACATTCAGTACTTC. The chain uses TRBV6-1 and TRBJ2-4; 16 bases line up with TRBD2. Germline assignment: CDR1 MNHNS and CDR2 SASEGT. CDR3 length equals 20 residues. With 4 bases clipped from V and 7 bases from J, the junction kept 16 bases outside the gene matches.

The chain uses TRBV10-2 and TRBJ2-3, with D possibly TRBD1 on 5 matching bases. This CDR3 region has 19 residues. V shed 0 bases and J shed 1 base, with 20 bases lying between them. The germline V gene encodes CDR1 WSHSY and CDR2 SAAADI. DNA for the CDR3: TGCGCCAGCAGTGAGTCGGGGCAGGGCGATAGGCAATGCACAGATACGCAGTATTTT. This translates into CASSESGQGDRQCTDTQYF.

The chain combines TRBV29-1 with TRBJ2-7, with TRBD2 matching 12 bases. The length of the CDR3 is 12 residues. The junction had 4 bases not matched to a gene; V was cut back by 7 bases and J by 6 bases. Germline V gene sequence: CDR1 SQVTM, CDR2 ANQGSEA. This chain's CDR3 is CSASTSGSEQYF. Written as DNA, the CDR3 is TGCAGCGCTTCGACTAGCGGGAGCGAGCAGTACTTC.

This chain joins TRBV2 and TRBJ2-4, with 7 nucleotides matching TRBD1. Trimming removed 9 bases from V and 1 base from J; junction bases left unmatched: 12. The CDR3 runs 16 residues. Per the germline V gene, CDR1 is SNHLY and CDR2 is FYNNEI. Here the CDR3 DNA reads TGTGCCAGTACCCCTCGGGGCAGGGGGGCCAAAAACATTCAGTACTTC. Encoded protein: CASTPRGRGAKNIQYF.

The V call is TRBV27, the J call TRBJ2-1; D possibly corresponds to TRBD2 (6 bases). The ends were cut back, 2 bases at V and 6 bases at J, with 14 bases in the middle. This CDR3 comprises 15 residues. From germline, CDR1 is MNHEY and CDR2 SMNVEV (reference sequence). CDR3 sequence: CASSLLAPVGNEQFF. As DNA, the CDR3 is TGTGCCAGCAGTTTACTAGCGCCGGTGGGCAATGAGCAGTTCTTC.

V usage is TRBV21-1 and J usage is TRBJ2-3; no check of the table's D call, TRBD2, against the DNA was made. TRBV21-1 is labeled a pseudogene. The CDR3 sequence is 19 residues long. The CDR3 DNA follows: TGTGCCAGCAGCAAAGTCGGCCCCAATAGCGGGAGGTGGAAAGATACGCAGTATTTT. Amino acids: CASSKVGPNSGRWKDTQYF.

V gene TRBV7-2 combines with J gene TRBJ2-7; a weak D match, TRBD2 (5 bases). Looked up from germline, CDR1 is SGHTA and CDR2 is FQGNSA. The CDR3 totals 14 residues. Trimming took 0 bases from V and 6 from J, leaving 12 bases between them. The CDR3 DNA reads as TGTGCCAGCAGCTTAGCGGGAGCCTCTGGCGAGCAGTACTTC. Protein sequence: CASSLAGASGEQYF.

The chain links TRBV27 to TRBJ2-1; a weak D match, TRBD1 (5 bases). The germline CDR1 and CDR2 sequences are MNHEY and SMNVEV (reference sequence). The CDR3 consists of 15 residues. Deletions cut 3 bases from V and 1 base from J, with 10 bases between. The CDR3 region has the DNA TGTGCCAGCAGTTTTGGCAGGGCGTCCTACAATGAGCAGTTCTTC. This encodes CASSFGRASYNEQFF.

CDR3 bases: TGCGCCAGCAGCCAAGACTTCGGGGGACAGCAGTACTTC. This translates into CASSQDFGGQQYF. The chain joins TRBV4-3 to TRBJ2-7; a weak D match, TRBD2 (6 bases). The CDR3 loop spans 13 amino acids. The V gene lost 0 bases and the J gene lost 8 bases, with 11 bases spanning the gap. CDR1 is LGHNA and CDR2 is YSLEER in the germline V gene.

The V call is TRBV19, the J call TRBJ2-7; D gene ambiguous. Germline V gives CDR1 LNHDA, CDR2 SQIVND (reference sequence). Trimming took off 5 bases at V and 4 bases at J, with 9 bases between the two ends. This CDR3 has 12 residues. The CDR3 bases are TGTGCCAGTAGTGGTTATGAATACGAGCAGTACTTC. Translated, it gives CASSGYEYEQYF.

The chain recombines TRBV19 with TRBJ1-4; D possibly corresponds to TRBD1 (5 bases). Trimming left V 5 bases short and J 8 bases short, with 15 bases between. Germline values: CDR1 LNHDA, CDR2 SQIVND (reference sequence). The CDR3 loop spans 14 amino acids. Here the CDR3 DNA reads TGTGCCAGTAGTGGGGGACGGCTAGAGGAAAAACTGTTTTTT. Translating it yields CASSGGRLEEKLFF.

The rearrangement uses TRBV7-9 and TRBJ1-4; unclear D gene. From germline, CDR1 is SEHNR and CDR2 FQNEAQ (reference sequence). V lost 2 bases, J lost 2 bases, and 6 bases lay in between. The CDR3 sequence is 14 residues long. The DNA for the CDR3 is TGTGCCAGCAGCTTAACCAATACTAATGAAAAACTGTTTTTT. Residues: CASSLTNTNEKLFF.

This chain uses TRBV7-2 with TRBJ2-1; the D gene is possibly TRBD2 (6 bases). The CDR3 is 14 amino acids. Germline V gene sequence: CDR1 SGHTA, CDR2 FQGNSA. Between the trimmed V and J ends, which lost 5 bases and 4 bases, there was a span of 12 bases. The CDR3 coding sequence is TGTGCCAGCAGCAGCTGGGACTTATACAATGAGCAGTTCTTC. Its translation: CASSSWDLYNEQFF.

V gene TRBV7-2 combines with J gene TRBJ1-1; maybe TRBD1 (6 bases). In germline, CDR1 is SGHTA, CDR2 FQGNSA. The CDR3 is made up of 18 amino acids. The ends were cut back, 3 bases at V and 3 bases at J, with 23 bases in the middle. CDR3 in amino acids: CASSLRQVNPRRDTEAFF. DNA for the CDR3: TGTGCCAGCAGCTTGAGACAGGTAAATCCGAGGAGGGACACTGAAGCTTTCTTT.

The gene calls are TRBV5-1 and TRBJ2-3, with D perhaps matching TRBD1 (5 bases). From germline, CDR1 is SGHRS and CDR2 YFSETQ. V dropped 2 bases and J dropped 2 bases, with 21 bases sitting between them. The CDR3 is made up of 18 amino acids. CDR3 region: CASSFVSKAGLSTDTQYF. CDR3 bases: TGCGCCAGCAGCTTTGTCTCCAAAGCAGGGCTATCCACAGATACGCAGTATTTT. The complete variable domain, with remaining parts taken from reference TRBV5-1 and TRBJ2-3, reads KAGVTQTPRYLIKTRGQQVTLSCSPISGHRSVSWYQQTPGQGLQFLFEYFSETQRNKGNFPGRFSGRQFSNSRSEMNVSTLELGDSALYLCASSFVSKAGLSTDTQYFGPGTRLTVL.

The chain uses TRBV4-3 and TRBJ1-5; possibly TRBD1 for D (6 bases). This CDR3 is 16 amino acids long. The V gene lost 3 bases and the J gene lost 5 bases, with 17 bases spanning the gap. Germline V lookup: CDR1 LGHNA, CDR2 YSLEER. The chain's CDR3 is CASSQDSGDTYQPQHF. CDR3 DNA sequence: TGCGCCAGCAGCCAGGATTCCGGGGACACCTATCAGCCCCAGCATTTT.

The CDR3 nucleotides read TGTGCCAGCAGTGAACGCAGCGACAATGAGCAGTTCTTC. It specifies CASSERSDNEQFF. The genes are TRBV6-1 and TRBJ2-1; D is undetermined. CDR3 length: 13 residues. Trimming left V 2 bases short and J 5 bases short, with 7 bases between. CDR1 MNHNS and CDR2 SASEGT come from the germline V gene.

The chain has TRBV2 and TRBJ2-3; the D gene is possibly TRBD2 (5 bases). This CDR3 region has 14 residues. Germline V gene lookup returns CDR1 SNHLY and CDR2 FYNNEI. The V and J ends lost 6 bases and 8 bases respectively, with 18 bases between them. The CDR3 loop reads CASRPPSSRLTQYF. The CDR3 region has the DNA TGTGCCAGCAGGCCCCCCTCTAGCCGCCTTACGCAGTATTTT.

The rearrangement links TRBV27 to TRBJ1-1; maybe TRBD1 (5 bases). V lost 1 base to trimming and J lost 5 bases, with 14 bases between them. The CDR3 is made up of 15 amino acids. The V gene's germline CDR1 is MNHEY and CDR2 SMNVEV (reference sequence). This chain's CDR3 is CASSLYPLRGTEAFF. The CDR3 DNA is TGTGCCAGCAGTTTATACCCCTTACGGGGGACTGAAGCTTTCTTT.